The 5 T cell receptor beta chains below were found in one sample sequenced in a study of CD8+CD57+ T cells in acquired aplastic anemia (dated by TCRdb to between 2018 and 2020). Patients chosen for sequencing had shown expansion of CD8+CD57+ cells by flow cytometry. The run used an Illumina HiSeq 2000. TCR beta VDJ combination and CDR3 sequence profiling used genomic DNA as the template. Using fastp trimming at Q25 and MiXCR clonotype assembly, TCRdb reanalyzed the public sequencing data and kept in-frame beta chains. Each record represents a unique CDR3 protein, reported with the most common genes and DNA among its rows. A total of a few hundred thousand distinct CDR3 sequences appear in this sample, over 25% of them only once. The leading ten clones occupy 0.82% of the sample. Sequenced sample: sorted CD4+, CD8+, or CD8+CD57+ T cells (not recorded which) from PBMCs. The receptors were gathered from a human donor with aplastic anemia.

This clonotype was picked up many times. V and J are TRBV7-9 and TRBJ1-6; 8 bases match TRBD1. After removal of 5 bases from V and 6 bases from J, the junction contained 6 bases not matched to a gene. The CDR3 is made up of 15 amino acids. The germline CDR1 and CDR2 sequences are SEHNR and FQNEAQ (reference sequence). CDR3 nucleotide sequence: TGTGCCAGCAGCCCAAGGACAGGGATTAATTCACCCCTCCACTTT. Encoded protein: CASSPRTGINSPLHF.

The chain couples TRBV20-1 to TRBJ2-1; perhaps TRBD2 as D (6 bases). Germline CDR1 DFQATT, CDR2 SNEGSKA (reference sequence). V lost 4 bases and J 4 bases, leaving 23 bases between the germline ends. This CDR3 has 17 amino acids. The CDR3 DNA follows: TGCAGTGCTATCGCTTCTGCCGGGACTGGCACATACAATGAGCAGTTCTTC. Its translation: CSAIASAGTGTYNEQFF.

This clonotype was observed many times. This rearrangement joins TRBV7-6 to TRBJ2-5; weak D call: TRBD1 (5 bases). The germline V and J ends were trimmed by 5 bases and 6 bases, with 13 bases remaining between them. This CDR3 has 13 residues. The germline V gene has CDR1 SGHVS and CDR2 FNYEAQ. CDR3 in amino acids: CASSEPGSQTQYF. CDR3 sequence (DNA): TGTGCCAGCAGCGAGCCAGGGTCGCAGACCCAGTACTTC.

The rearrangement uses TRBV15 and TRBJ2-5, with 8 positions matching TRBD1. V lost 0 bases to trimming and J lost 9 bases; unmatched junction nucleotides: 6. This CDR3 is built from 14 residues. Germline V gene lookup returns CDR1 LNHNV and CDR2 YYDKDF (reference sequence). The CDR3 reads CATSRDRGHQPQYF. The CDR3 coding sequence is TGTGCCACCAGCAGAGACAGGGGGCATCAGCCCCAGTACTTC.

The chain recombines TRBV6-1 with TRBJ2-1; perhaps D is TRBD1 or TRBD2 (6 bases each). Trimming removed 8 bases at V and 4 bases at J, with 21 bases between. Looked up from germline, CDR1 is MNHNS and CDR2 is SASEGT. The CDR3 totals 16 residues. CDR3 DNA sequence: TGTGCCAGCGGAGGGAAGGACAGCCGACAATACAATGAGCAGTTCTTC. Amino acid sequence: CASGGKDSRQYNEQFF.